Listed below are T cell receptor beta chains from one sample, sequenced in a study of blood T cells in healthy people across ages. A single record per CDR3 protein comes from TCRdb applying MiXCR to the 5' RACE reads. Among hundreds of thousands of distinct CDR3 sequences, about 30% were seen once, and the ten largest hold approximately 15%. The sequenced sample was blood. All receptors derive from a woman of 80 years or more in good health. The CDR3 runs from the conserved cysteine through the conserved F or W. A D gene is named only where the DNA matches it firmly. Only part of the rows carry a size: once, few, many, or a class if the clone is expanded.

j_gene,v_gene,d_gene,abundance,CDR3nt,CDR3aa
TRBJ1-2,TRBV7-9,NA,NA,TGTGCCAGCAGCTCTTGGCCCGGGGACTATGGCTACACCTTC,CASSSWPGDYGYTF
TRBJ1-2,TRBV27,NA,few,TGTGCCGGCAGTAAACCCGGGATTCCTATGGAGGGCTACACCTTC,CAGSKPGIPMEGYTF
TRBJ1-3,TRBV7-2,NA,few,TGTGCCAGCGCCGGGGGCCTCTCTGGAAACACCATATATTTT,CASAGGLSGNTIYF
TRBJ2-4,TRBV7-8,NA,many,TGTGCCAGCAGCTTTGATTACATTCAGTACTTC,CASSFDYIQYF
TRBJ2-7,TRBV20-1,TRBD2,many,TGCAGTGCTCGGCTAGCGGGGGGGAAGGTTGGGGATGAGCAGTACTTC,CSARLAGGKVGDEQYF
TRBJ1-5,TRBV19,TRBD1,NA,TGTGCCAGTAGTATTGGCACAGGGGGAGATAGCAATCAGCCCCAGCATTTT,CASSIGTGGDSNQPQHF
TRBJ2-6,TRBV14,NA,NA,TGTGCCAGCAGCCAAGATTTTCGACAGGCAAAAACCTCTGGGGCCAACGTCCTGACTTTC,CASSQDFRQAKTSGANVLTF
TRBJ2-5,TRBV12-3/TRBV12-4,TRBD1,many,TGTGCCAGCGCCCGGGACAGGGGGCTGCAGACCCAGTACTTC,CASARDRGLQTQYF
TRBJ1-6,TRBV12-3/TRBV12-4,NA,few,TGTGCCAGCAGTTTCTCCTCTCGGGGGAACTCACCCCTCCACTTT,CASSFSSRGNSPLHF
TRBJ2-7,TRBV5-1,TRBD2,NA,TGCGCCAGCAGCGAACCGGGACTAGCGGTTCTTGGCGCCTACGAGCAGTACTTC,CASSEPGLAVLGAYEQYF
TRBJ1-2,TRBV7-9,TRBD1,many,TGTGCCAGCAGCCCGACCTCCGGGACAGCTAACTATGGCTACACCTTC,CASSPTSGTANYGYTF
TRBJ2-3,TRBV20-1,NA,once,TGCAGTGCTCAGGACCCCCCGGATACGCAGTATTTT,CSAQDPPDTQYF
TRBJ2-5,TRBV5-1,NA,many,TGCGCCAGCAGCTTGGTGGCCGGTCTACAAGAGACCCAGTACTTC,CASSLVAGLQETQYF
TRBJ1-1,TRBV4-1,NA,NA,TGCGCCAGCAGCCAAGAGCCAGGTTTGAACACTGAAGCTTTCTTT,CASSQEPGLNTEAFF
TRBJ1-6,TRBV20-1,NA,NA,TGCAGTGCTAAGGAACAGGCGATTTATAATTCACCCCTCCACTTT,CSAKEQAIYNSPLHF
TRBJ2-1,TRBV7-9,TRBD1,many,TGTGCCAGCAGCCTCAACCCCCAGGGGGTTAACAATGAGCAGTTCTTC,CASSLNPQGVNNEQFF
TRBJ2-7,TRBV10-2,NA,many,TGCGCCAGCAGTGAGTCTCGCCGACAGACCGTCGAGCAGTACTTC,CASSESRRQTVEQYF
TRBJ1-5,TRBV7-2,NA,many,TGTGCCAGCAGCTTAGGGTTACAGGGTGGTCAGCCCCAGCATTTT,CASSLGLQGGQPQHF
TRBJ1-5,TRBV19,TRBD1,NA,TGTGCCAGTAGTATCGGACAGGGGCTCAGCAATCAGCCCCAGCATTTT,CASSIGQGLSNQPQHF
TRBJ2-1,TRBV11-2,NA,NA,TGTGCCAGCAGCTTAGGCCTATTGGAAGTAATGGGGGACAATGAGCAGTTCTTC,CASSLGLLEVMGDNEQFF
TRBJ2-6,TRBV11-2,NA,NA,TGTGCCAGCAGCTTACGAGGGGGAAACCCCTCTGGGGCCAACGTCCTGACTTTC,CASSLRGGNPSGANVLTF
TRBJ2-3,TRBV7-2,NA,many,TGTGCCAGCAGCTTAGCGGGGGCCTTAGATACGCAGTATTTT,CASSLAGALDTQYF
TRBJ1-1,TRBV7-2,NA,many,TGTGCCAGCAACAACCGACGGGAGAACACTGAAGCTTTCTTT,CASNNRRENTEAFF
TRBJ1-4,TRBV6-5,NA,NA,TGTGCCAGCCGTCCTCAGTATAATGAAAAACTGTTTTTT,CASRPQYNEKLFF
TRBJ2-7,TRBV28,TRBD1,many,TGTGCCAGCACCACCACAGGACAGGTTGAGCAGTACTTC,CASTTTGQVEQYF
TRBJ2-5,TRBV7-2,NA,many,TGTGCCAGCAGCAAAGGGACCGCGGGGACCCAGTACTTC,CASSKGTAGTQYF
TRBJ2-4,TRBV12-3/TRBV12-4,TRBD1,many,TGTGCCAGCAGACAGACAGGGGGTGTTTTGAACATTCAGTACTTC,CASRQTGGVLNIQYF
TRBJ2-4,TRBV14,NA,few,TGTGCCAGCAGCCAAACCCTTAGAAACATTCAGTACTTC,CASSQTLRNIQYF
TRBJ2-7,TRBV7-2,TRBD2,NA,TGTGCCAGCAGCTTGGCGGGGGGGATCTACGATGAGCAGTACTTC,CASSLAGGIYDEQYF
TRBJ1-4,TRBV4-2,NA,few,TGTGCCAGCAGCCAAGATCAGGCGGCCCGGGGGGAAAAACTGTTTTTT,CASSQDQAARGEKLFF
TRBJ2-7,TRBV24-1,NA,many,TGTGCCACCAGTGATCCCCGGACAGCCTACGAGCAGTACTTC,CATSDPRTAYEQYF
TRBJ1-4,TRBV12-3/TRBV12-4,NA,NA,TGTGCCAGCAGGGCCAGGGGTACCCAAAATGAAAAACTGTTTTTT,CASRARGTQNEKLFF
TRBJ2-5,TRBV30,NA,NA,TGTGCCAGGGGATCGGACGGGGCAGGGCGTACCCAGTACTTC,CARGSDGAGRTQYF
TRBJ1-2,TRBV28,NA,NA,TGTGCCAGCAGCCCCTGGGCCACCCATGGCTACACCTTC,CASSPWATHGYTF
TRBJ1-2,TRBV7-2,TRBD1,NA,TGTGCCAGCAGCTTACAAAGCCCGACAGGGGGCTATGGCTACACCTTC,CASSLQSPTGGYGYTF
TRBJ1-5,TRBV7-2,NA,many,TGTGCCAGCAGCGAACAGGGCCGGAGCAATCAGCCCCAGCATTTT,CASSEQGRSNQPQHF
TRBJ1-1,TRBV30,NA,NA,TGTGCCTGGAGTTGGGTAGGGATAAACACTGAAGCTTTCTTT,CAWSWVGINTEAFF
TRBJ1-6,TRBV6-2/TRBV6-3,TRBD1,NA,TGTGCCTGCGGGGAGACAGGGCATAATTCACCCCTCCACTTT,CACGETGHNSPLHF
TRBJ2-5,TRBV2,NA,many,TGTGCCACCAGCGAGGGGGAGACCCAGTACTTC,CATSEGETQYF
TRBJ1-1,TRBV29-1,NA,few,TGCAGCGTTGCCCATGACATGGACACTGAAGCTTTCTTT,CSVAHDMDTEAFF
TRBJ1-3,TRBV7-2,NA,few,TGTGCCAGCAGCAGTCAATTACCTAGCTCTGGAAACACCATATATTTT,CASSSQLPSSGNTIYF
TRBJ1-2,TRBV19,NA,NA,TGTGCCAGTAGTATAGATTACGGCGCGGTGGGCTACACCTTC,CASSIDYGAVGYTF
TRBJ2-3,TRBV7-2,NA,many,TGTGCCAGCAGCCCGGGCCTCGAGAGGGGCACAGATACGCAGTATTTT,CASSPGLERGTDTQYF
TRBJ1-4,TRBV20-1,NA,NA,TGCAGTGCTAGAGATCTCGGGGGGGGAGTAACTAATGAAAAACTGTTTTTT,CSARDLGGGVTNEKLFF
TRBJ1-5,TRBV10-3,TRBD1,few,TGTGCCATCAGTGGAGGGACAGGGGATTCCAATCAGCCCCAGCATTTT,CAISGGTGDSNQPQHF
TRBJ1-2,TRBV10-3,NA,NA,TGTGCCGTCAGTGACCCCGGGACTTCATATGGCTACACCTTC,CAVSDPGTSYGYTF
TRBJ2-5,TRBV2,NA,NA,TGTGCCAGCACCTCCCGGGTAGAGACCCAGTACTTC,CASTSRVETQYF
TRBJ2-3,TRBV12-3/TRBV12-4,NA,many,TGTGCCAGCAGTTTCAGGCAGGGTGAGGAAGATACGCAGTATTTT,CASSFRQGEEDTQYF
TRBJ1-1,TRBV13,NA,NA,TGTGCCAGCAGCTTAGACAGGAGGTTGGAGAACACTGAAGCTTTCTTT,CASSLDRRLENTEAFF
TRBJ2-1,TRBV5-5,TRBD2,many,TGTGCCAGCAGCTTCCCCTTGCGGGGGGCTAACAATGAGCAGTTCTTC,CASSFPLRGANNEQFF
TRBJ2-3,TRBV30,TRBD1,NA,TGTGCCTGGGGCCCCACTCGGACAGGGGCAGATACGCAGTATTTT,CAWGPTRTGADTQYF
TRBJ2-1,TRBV7-2,TRBD2,NA,TGTGCCAGCAGCTACGGCCTAGCGGGAGCTGACAATGAGCAGTTCTTC,CASSYGLAGADNEQFF
TRBJ2-7,TRBV6-1,NA,NA,TGTGCCAGCAAGCGGGACAGGAGCTCCTACGAGCAGTACTTC,CASKRDRSSYEQYF